Listed below are T cell receptor beta chains from one sample, sequenced in a study of CD4+ T cells in melanoma. Clones were sequenced by immunoSEQ multiplex PCR, and TCRdb holds only the in-frame ones, with some missing. This table holds about 54,000 clones, 60% to 80% found once. The sequenced sample consisted of tumor tissue. The receptors here all came from a human donor with melanoma. CDR3s include the opening cysteine and the closing phenylalanine or tryptophan. A D gene is named only where the DNA matches it firmly. Part of the rows lack a size; the others show once, few, many or a class for expanded clones.

J,D,size,V,CDR3
TRBJ2-3,TRBD2,NA,TRBV7-2,CASSFSLAGYSSDTQYF
TRBJ1-2,NA,NA,TRBV5-1,CASSLQHPLGYTF
TRBJ1-2,NA,once,TRBV7-9,CASSSLDGNYGYTF
TRBJ1-5,NA,few,TRBV7-9,CASSLARVGANQPQHF
TRBJ1-1,NA,many,TRBV6-1,CASKTKRGVNTEAFF
TRBJ1-5,NA,few,TRBV6-1,CASSELASNQPQHF
TRBJ2-2,TRBD2,NA,TRBV7-8,CASSQLAGVITGELFF
TRBJ2-1,NA,NA,TRBV5-4,CASSPADYNEQFF
TRBJ1-1,TRBD1,NA,TRBV6-1,CASNPTGVTEAFF
TRBJ2-1,TRBD2,medium-sized,TRBV4-3,CASSQDYSGGAVEQFF
TRBJ1-1,NA,many,TRBV7-9,CASSFGQRTEAFF
TRBJ2-2,TRBD2,NA,TRBV30,CASTGGLAGGSNTGELFF
TRBJ1-1,NA,NA,TRBV4-3,CASSQVIGDGAFF
TRBJ2-1,NA,NA,TRBV5-1,CASKGGGGVSDNEQFF
TRBJ1-1,TRBD1,NA,TRBV5-1,CASSRRTGSNTEAFF
TRBJ1-1,NA,NA,TRBV19,CASSPPSFESEHRNTEAFF
TRBJ1-4,NA,NA,TRBV27,CASNFQGEKLFF
TRBJ2-3,NA,NA,TRBV29-1,CSVEDNTDTQYF
TRBJ1-5,TRBD1,NA,TRBV9,CASSPGGSNQPQHF
TRBJ1-1,NA,NA,TRBV6-6,CASSPEGGTEAFF
TRBJ2-7,NA,NA,TRBV27,CASSIGREQYF
NA,NA,NA,TRBV19,CASSHPPYEQYF
TRBJ2-1,TRBD2,many,TRBV10-2,CASSGTRSSGHEQFF
TRBJ1-2,NA,NA,TRBV28,CASSSSDGNYGYTF
TRBJ2-1,NA,NA,TRBV6-5,CASSFGTHYNEQFF
TRBJ1-1,NA,few,TRBV10-3,CAISVGATAYTEAFF
TRBJ2-7,NA,NA,TRBV6-1,CASSYGPIPYF
TRBJ1-2,NA,few,TRBV10-3,CAAVGNWGSPYGYTF
TRBJ1-1,NA,NA,TRBV25-1,CASSDAIDRNTEAFF
TRBJ1-3,NA,many,TRBV10-3,CAIRDTYHSGNTIYF
TRBJ1-4,NA,NA,TRBV2,CASRGTYATNEKLFF
TRBJ1-2,NA,NA,TRBV10-3,CAISESPRNYGYTF
TRBJ1-1,NA,NA,TRBV5-1,CASSYDKRGLNTEAFF
TRBJ1-4,TRBD1,NA,TRBV7-9,CASSPPQGPNEKLFF
TRBJ1-1,NA,NA,TRBV6-6,CASSPNRDTEAFF